A single sample is the source of the 20 T cell receptor beta chains below, sequenced in a study of spatial heterogeneity in lung cancer. Time point denoted: sample taken at primary tumor resection. TCRdb processed the 5' RACE reads anew with MiXCR; each CDR3 protein has one entry. Among over 50,000 distinct CDR3 sequences, roughly 6.4% were seen once, and the ten largest hold over 12%. The input for sequencing was PBMCs, taken at surgery. The source is a female donor with early-stage non-small cell lung cancer.

This clonotype was seen ten or more times. The J gene is TRBJ2-5, the V gene TRBV3-1; 7 nucleotides align to TRBD2. V shed 0 bases and J 4 bases; nucleotides not matched to a gene: 11. Looked up from germline, CDR1 is LGHDT and CDR2 is YNNKEL (reference sequence). The CDR3 totals 17 residues. The CDR3: CASSQDRGERETETQYF. The CDR3 region has the DNA TGTGCCAGCAGCCAAGATCGGGGAGAGCGGGAAACAGAGACCCAGTACTTC.

This clonotype was observed many times. The CDR3 region is CASSLGVGTYNEQFF. CDR3 nucleotides: TGTGCCAGCAGCTTAGGAGTTGGGACTTACAATGAGCAGTTCTTC. The chain joins TRBV7-9 to TRBJ2-1, with D possibly being TRBD2 (6 bases). V shed 1 base and J shed 4 bases, with 11 bases lying between them. This CDR3 is built from 15 residues. Germline V gene data show CDR1 as SEHNR and CDR2 as FQNEAQ (reference sequence).

This clonotype ranks as medium-sized (0.01 to 0.1%). This chain connects TRBV9 to TRBJ2-1, with D possibly called TRBD1 or TRBD2 (5 bases each). CDR3 length: 13 residues. CDR1 is SGDLS and CDR2 is YYNGEE in the germline V gene. V gave up 3 bases and J gave up 5 bases, with 9 bases separating them. Written as DNA, the CDR3 is TGTGCCAGCAGCGCCGGGGCCAACAATGAGCAGTTCTTC. This encodes CASSAGANNEQFF.

This clonotype occurred many times. The chain carries TRBV7-8 and TRBJ2-1; D could derive from TRBD1 or TRBD2 (7 bases each). The V end was cut by 2 bases, the J end by 0 bases, with 14 bases between. Germline CDR1 and CDR2: SGHVS and FQNEAQ. This CDR3 is 17 amino acids long. CDR3 amino acids: CASSLRGRESSYNEQFF. The CDR3 coding sequence is TGTGCCAGCAGCTTAAGGGGGCGGGAGAGCTCCTACAATGAGCAGTTCTTC.

This clonotype has a handful of counts. The chain joins TRBV20-1 to TRBJ1-1; TRBD1 matches at 9 bases. The length of the CDR3 is 15 residues. CDR1 and CDR2 from the germline V gene are DFQATT and SNEGSKA (reference sequence). The V and J ends lost 2 bases and 2 bases, in that order; junction bases with no gene match: 6. The CDR3 nucleotides are TGCAGTGCTAGAAGGACAGGGGCGCACAACACTGAAGCTTTCTTT. Its translation is CSARRTGAHNTEAFF.

This clonotype was picked up many times. The J gene is TRBJ2-3, the V gene TRBV5-1, with 14 positions matching TRBD2. Germline trimming cut 4 bases from V and 3 bases from J; bases unmatched to any gene: 4. The CDR3 consists of 16 residues. Germline V gives CDR1 SGHRS, CDR2 YFSETQ. The CDR3 DNA follows: TGCGCCAGCAGCCCGACTAGCGGGGGGGAGACAGATACGCAGTATTTT. Encoded protein: CASSPTSGGETDTQYF.

There are a few counts of this clonotype. The chain links TRBV27 to TRBJ1-2; possible D gene TRBD1, 6 bases. Trimming removed 0 bases at V and 3 bases at J, with 8 bases between. CDR3 length: 14 residues. Germline CDR1 is MNHEY and CDR2 is SMNVEV (reference sequence). The CDR3 loop is CASSLSTGYYGYTF. Here the CDR3 DNA reads TGTGCCAGCAGTTTATCGACAGGTTACTATGGCTACACCTTC.

Ten or more counts support this clonotype. The chain combines TRBV20-1 with TRBJ2-5; D is uncertain. CDR3 length: 13 residues. With 1 base removed from V and 7 bases from J, the gap between germline ends came to 13 bases. CDR1 DFQATT and CDR2 SNEGSKA come from the germline V gene (reference sequence). CDR3 DNA sequence: TGCAGTGCTAGAGTCTCGCAGTTTACGACCCAGTACTTC. It encodes CSARVSQFTTQYF.

About this clonotype itself: This could be a read error, since a much larger clone is one nucleotide away. The CDR3 DNA sequence: TGTGCCAGCAGTTTCACAGGGAGGAGCAATCAGGCCCAGCATTTT. Residues: CASSFTGRSNQAQHF. The chain combines TRBV27 with TRBJ1-5, with a tentative D call TRBD1 (6 bases). The CDR3 totals 15 residues. Germline CDR1 and CDR2: MNHEY and SMNVEV (reference sequence).

This chain uses TRBV5-1 with TRBJ2-5, with D possibly matching TRBD2 (6 bases). V lost 0 bases and J 0 bases, leaving 12 bases between the germline ends. The CDR3 is made up of 16 amino acids. Germline V gene sequence: CDR1 SGHRS, CDR2 YFSETQ. The CDR3 loop reads CASSLVRRGNQETQYF. The CDR3 DNA reads as TGCGCCAGCAGCTTGGTTAGGCGGGGAAACCAAGAGACCCAGTACTTC.

This clonotype was recorded a few times. V is TRBV5-1 and J is TRBJ2-1; D is perhaps TRBD2 (6 bases). This CDR3 has 16 residues. Deletions cut 3 bases from V and 0 bases from J, with 13 bases between. Germline V gene lookup returns CDR1 SGHRS and CDR2 YFSETQ. CDR3 region: CASSSSAGSSYNEQFF. For the CDR3, the DNA is TGCGCCAGCAGCTCGTCGGCGGGAAGCTCCTACAATGAGCAGTTCTTC.

This clonotype has just a few counts. The chain carries TRBV10-1 and TRBJ2-1; 8 nucleotides agree with TRBD1. The V gene's germline CDR1 is WNHNN and CDR2 SYGVQD (reference sequence). Germline trimming cut 2 bases from V and 13 bases from J; bases unmatched to any gene: 4. This CDR3 is built from 12 residues. As DNA, the CDR3 is TGCGCCAGCAGTGAGCGCAGGGGGCTACAGTTCTTC. It is translated as CASSERRGLQFF.

This clonotype has at least ten counts. The rearrangement uses TRBV7-3 and TRBJ1-1; 7 bases are shared with TRBD1. Germline V lookup: CDR1 SGHTA, CDR2 FQGTGA. This CDR3 region has 13 residues. V dropped 3 bases and J dropped 5; count of bases not matched to a gene: 3. CDR3 residues: CASSLAQGTEAFF. The DNA of the CDR3 is TGTGCCAGCAGCTTGGCACAGGGGACTGAAGCTTTCTTT.

Many counts were recorded for this clonotype. This chain connects TRBV27 to TRBJ1-2; 8 nucleotides align to TRBD1. The CDR3 contains 15 residues. Germline loops: CDR1 MNHEY, CDR2 SMNVEV (reference sequence). V dropped 3 bases and J dropped 7; count of bases not matched to a gene: 10. The CDR3 DNA sequence: TGTGCCAGCAGTTTTCAATGGGACAGGTGGGCTGGCTACACCTTC. The encoded protein is CASSFQWDRWAGYTF.

At least ten counts were recorded for this clonotype. V usage is TRBV9 and J usage is TRBJ2-1; 14 nucleotides agree with TRBD2. Trimming took 4 bases from V and 1 from J; bases not matched to a gene: 7. The CDR3 length is 18 residues. CDR1 and CDR2 from the germline V gene are SGDLS and YYNGEE. DNA of the CDR3: TGTGCCAGCAGCCTGGGACTAGCGGGAGCCAGGTCCTACAATGAGCAGTTCTTC. Protein: CASSLGLAGARSYNEQFF.

This clonotype has ten or more counts. The rearrangement joins TRBV3-1 to TRBJ2-7; D is ambiguous. Trimming cost V 0 bases and J 0 bases, with 6 bases left between them. This CDR3 has 14 residues. Germline V gene data show CDR1 as LGHDT and CDR2 as YNNKEL (reference sequence). The CDR3 protein is CASSQDQASYEQYV. CDR3 sequence (DNA): TGTGCCAGCAGCCAAGATCAGGCCTCCTACGAGCAGTACGTC.

This clonotype was detected ten times or more. This chain uses TRBV20-1 with TRBJ2-3; TRBD2 agrees at 12 bases. Trimming at V came to 7 bases and at J to 3 bases, leaving 8 bases not matched to a gene. This CDR3 region has 15 residues. Germline V lookup: CDR1 DFQATT, CDR2 SNEGSKA (reference sequence). The CDR3 loop reads CSVRLLAGGTDTQYF. CDR3 bases: TGCAGTGTTCGATTACTAGCGGGAGGAACAGATACGCAGTATTTT.

In this sample, this clonotype turned up many times. V and J are TRBV2 and TRBJ2-2; 9 bases map to TRBD2. CDR1 is SNHLY, CDR2 FYNNEI, per germline. With V trimmed by 7 bases and J by 3 bases, 6 bases remained unmatched. The CDR3 runs to 15 residues. DNA of the CDR3: TGTGCCAGCAACGGCGGGAGGGCCGACACCGGGGAGCTGTTTTTT. Translation: CASNGGRADTGELFF.

The chain carries TRBV5-5 and TRBJ1-5; D gene unclear. The CDR3 length is 14 residues. Trimming pared 0 bases from V and 3 bases from J, leaving 7 bases between. Germline V lookup: CDR1 SGHKS, CDR2 YYEKEE (reference sequence). CDR3 amino acids: CASSLDLINQPQHF. The CDR3 nucleotides read TGTGCCAGCAGCTTGGACCTTATCAATCAGCCCCAGCATTTT. Drawing the rest from reference TRBV5-5 and TRBJ1-5, the complete variable domain is DAGVTQSPTHLIKTRGQQVTLRCSPISGHKSVSWYQQVLGQGPQFIFQYYEKEERGRGNFPDRFSARQFPNYSSELNVNALLLGDSALYLCASSLDLINQPQHFGDGTRLSIL.

There are a few counts of this clonotype. The rearrangement uses TRBV4-1 and TRBJ2-7; D gene uncertain. In germline, CDR1 is MGHRA, CDR2 YSYEKL. There are 14 residues in the CDR3. V was trimmed by 0 bases and J by 6 bases, leaving 12 bases between them. The CDR3, as DNA: TGCGCCAGCAGCCAAGAACCCCGCCCGGGCGAGCAGTACTTC. This encodes CASSQEPRPGEQYF.